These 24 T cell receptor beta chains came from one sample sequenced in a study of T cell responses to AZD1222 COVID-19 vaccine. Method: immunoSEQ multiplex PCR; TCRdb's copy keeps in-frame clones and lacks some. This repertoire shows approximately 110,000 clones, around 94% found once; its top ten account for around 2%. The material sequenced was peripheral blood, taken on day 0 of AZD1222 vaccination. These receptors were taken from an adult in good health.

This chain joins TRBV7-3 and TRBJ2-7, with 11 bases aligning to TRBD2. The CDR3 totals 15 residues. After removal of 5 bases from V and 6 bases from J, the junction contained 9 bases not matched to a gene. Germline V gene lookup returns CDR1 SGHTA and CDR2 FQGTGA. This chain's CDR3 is CASSDSTSGNGEQYF. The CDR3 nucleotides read TGTGCCAGCAGCGATTCGACTAGCGGGAATGGCGAGCAGTACTTC.

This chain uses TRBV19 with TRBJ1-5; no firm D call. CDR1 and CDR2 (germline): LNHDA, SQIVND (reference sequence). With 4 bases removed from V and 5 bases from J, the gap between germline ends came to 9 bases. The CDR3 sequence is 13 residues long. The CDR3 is CASSRGMDQPQHF. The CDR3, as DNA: TGTGCCAGTAGTAGAGGGATGGATCAGCCCCAGCATTTT. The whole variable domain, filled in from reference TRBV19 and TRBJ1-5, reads DGGITQSPKYLFRKEGQNVTLSCEQNLNHDAMYWYRQDPGQGLRLIYYSQIVNDFQKGDIAEGYSVSREKKESFPLTVTSAQKNPTAFYLCASSRGMDQPQHFGDGTRLSIL.

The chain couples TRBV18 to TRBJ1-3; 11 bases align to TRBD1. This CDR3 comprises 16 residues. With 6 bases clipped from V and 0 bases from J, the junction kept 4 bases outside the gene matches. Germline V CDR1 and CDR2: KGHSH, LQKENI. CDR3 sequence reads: CASSLGTGGSGNTIYF. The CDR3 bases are TGTGCCAGCTCTCTGGGGACAGGGGGCTCTGGAAACACCATATATTTT.

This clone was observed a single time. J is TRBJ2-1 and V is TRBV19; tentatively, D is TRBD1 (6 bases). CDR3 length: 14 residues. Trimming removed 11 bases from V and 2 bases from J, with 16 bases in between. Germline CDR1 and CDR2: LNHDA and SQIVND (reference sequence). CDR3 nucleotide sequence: TGTGCCGTTCAAACGGGACAACCCTACAATGAGCAGTTCTTC. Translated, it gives CAVQTGQPYNEQFF. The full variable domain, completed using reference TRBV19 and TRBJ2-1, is DGGITQSPKYLFRKEGQNVTLSCEQNLNHDAMYWYRQDPGQGLRLIYYSQIVNDFQKGDIAEGYSVSREKKESFPLTVTSAQKNPTAFYLCAVQTGQPYNEQFFGPGTRLTVL.

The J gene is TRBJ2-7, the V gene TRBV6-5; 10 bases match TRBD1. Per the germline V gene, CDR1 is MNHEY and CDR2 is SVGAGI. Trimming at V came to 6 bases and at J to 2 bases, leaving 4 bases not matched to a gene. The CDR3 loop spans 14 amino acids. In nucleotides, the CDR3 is TGTGCCAGCAGCAGAGGACAGGGGGCCTACGAGCAGTACTTC. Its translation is CASSRGQGAYEQYF.

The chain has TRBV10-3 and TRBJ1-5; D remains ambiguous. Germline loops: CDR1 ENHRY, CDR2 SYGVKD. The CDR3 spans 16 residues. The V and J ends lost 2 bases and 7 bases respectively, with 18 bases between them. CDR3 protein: CAISEEVVAFPQPQHF. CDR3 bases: TGTGCCATCAGTGAGGAGGTAGTGGCGTTTCCCCAGCCCCAGCATTTT.

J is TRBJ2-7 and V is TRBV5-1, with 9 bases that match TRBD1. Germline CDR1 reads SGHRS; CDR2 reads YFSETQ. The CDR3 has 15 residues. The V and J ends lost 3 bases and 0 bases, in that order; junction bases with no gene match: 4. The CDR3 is CASSSPGQGSYEQYF. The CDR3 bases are TGCGCCAGCAGCTCCCCGGGACAGGGCTCCTACGAGCAGTACTTC.

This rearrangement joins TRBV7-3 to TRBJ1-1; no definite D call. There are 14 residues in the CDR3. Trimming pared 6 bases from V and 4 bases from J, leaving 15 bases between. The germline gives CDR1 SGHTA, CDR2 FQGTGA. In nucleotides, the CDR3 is TGTGCCAGCAGATATTACAGCGTGGGCACTGAAGCTTTCTTT. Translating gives CASRYYSVGTEAFF.

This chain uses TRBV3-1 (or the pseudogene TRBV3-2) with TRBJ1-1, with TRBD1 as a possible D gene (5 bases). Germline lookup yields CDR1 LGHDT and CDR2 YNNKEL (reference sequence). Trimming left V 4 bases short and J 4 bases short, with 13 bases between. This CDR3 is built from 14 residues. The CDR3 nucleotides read TGTGCCAGCAGCCGGGGTGGGGGGAGCACTGAAGCTTTCTTT. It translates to CASSRGGGSTEAFF.

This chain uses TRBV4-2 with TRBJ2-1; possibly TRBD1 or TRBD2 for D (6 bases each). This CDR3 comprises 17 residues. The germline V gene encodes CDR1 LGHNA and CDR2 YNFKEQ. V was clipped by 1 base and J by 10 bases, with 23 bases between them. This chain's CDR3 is CASSQVGIGGLPPEQFF. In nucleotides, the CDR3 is TGTGCCAGCAGCCAAGTCGGAATCGGGGGCCTACCCCCGGAGCAGTTCTTC.

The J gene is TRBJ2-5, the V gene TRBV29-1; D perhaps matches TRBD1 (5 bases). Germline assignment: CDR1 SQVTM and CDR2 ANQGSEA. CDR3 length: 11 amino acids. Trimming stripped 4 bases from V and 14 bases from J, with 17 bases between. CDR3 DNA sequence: TGCAGCGTTGTTATCGACAGACAGTATTACTTC. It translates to CSVVIDRQYYF.

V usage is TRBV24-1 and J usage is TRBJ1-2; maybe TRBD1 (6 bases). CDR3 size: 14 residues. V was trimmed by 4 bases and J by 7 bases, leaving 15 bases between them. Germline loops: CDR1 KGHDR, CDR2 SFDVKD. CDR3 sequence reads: CATSDRTGWGGYTF. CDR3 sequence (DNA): TGTGCCACCAGTGACCGTACAGGGTGGGGTGGCTACACCTTC.

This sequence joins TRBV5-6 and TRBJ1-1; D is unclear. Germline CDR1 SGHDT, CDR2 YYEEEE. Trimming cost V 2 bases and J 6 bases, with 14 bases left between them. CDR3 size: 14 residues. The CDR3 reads CASSLFQYAAEAFF. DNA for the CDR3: TGTGCCAGCAGCTTATTCCAATACGCGGCTGAAGCTTTCTTT.

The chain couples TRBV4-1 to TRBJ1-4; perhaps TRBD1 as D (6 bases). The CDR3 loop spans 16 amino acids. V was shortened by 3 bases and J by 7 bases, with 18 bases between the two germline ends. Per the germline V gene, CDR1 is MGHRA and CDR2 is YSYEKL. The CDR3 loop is CASSQPRGRGAEKLFF. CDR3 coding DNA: TGCGCCAGCAGCCAGCCAAGGGGCAGGGGAGCTGAAAAACTGTTTTTT.

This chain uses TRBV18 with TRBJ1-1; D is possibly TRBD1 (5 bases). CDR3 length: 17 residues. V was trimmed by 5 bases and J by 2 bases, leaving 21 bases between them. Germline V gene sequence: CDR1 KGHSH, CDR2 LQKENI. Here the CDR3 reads CASSTTISGLENTEAFF. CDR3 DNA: TGTGCCAGCTCAACCACTATCTCAGGGTTGGAAAACACTGAAGCTTTCTTT. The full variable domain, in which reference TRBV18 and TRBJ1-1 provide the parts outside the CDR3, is NAGVMQNPRHLVRRRGQEARLRCSPMKGHSHVYWYRQLPEEGLKFMVYLQKENIIDESGMPKERFSAEFPKEGPSILRIQQVVRGDSAAYFCASSTTISGLENTEAFFGQGTRLTVV.

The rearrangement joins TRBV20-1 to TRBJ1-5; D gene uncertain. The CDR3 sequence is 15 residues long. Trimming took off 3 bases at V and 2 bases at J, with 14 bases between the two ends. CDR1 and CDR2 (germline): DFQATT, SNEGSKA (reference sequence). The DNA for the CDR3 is TGCAGTGCTAGTCTAGGACCGCAGGGCAATCAGCCCCAGCATTTT. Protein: CSASLGPQGNQPQHF.

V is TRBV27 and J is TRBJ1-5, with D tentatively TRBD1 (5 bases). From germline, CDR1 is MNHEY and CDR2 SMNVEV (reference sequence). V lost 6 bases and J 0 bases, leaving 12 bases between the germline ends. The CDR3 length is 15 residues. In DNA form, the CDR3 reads TGTGCCAGCAGACCCGGGACGGCTAGCAATCAGCCCCAGCATTTT. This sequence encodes CASRPGTASNQPQHF.

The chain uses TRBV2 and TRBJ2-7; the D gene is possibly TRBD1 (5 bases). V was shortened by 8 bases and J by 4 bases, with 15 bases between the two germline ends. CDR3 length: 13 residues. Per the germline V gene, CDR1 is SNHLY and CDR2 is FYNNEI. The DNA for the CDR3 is TGTGCCAGCTATGCCGGACACCCGTACGAGCAGTACTTC. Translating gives CASYAGHPYEQYF.

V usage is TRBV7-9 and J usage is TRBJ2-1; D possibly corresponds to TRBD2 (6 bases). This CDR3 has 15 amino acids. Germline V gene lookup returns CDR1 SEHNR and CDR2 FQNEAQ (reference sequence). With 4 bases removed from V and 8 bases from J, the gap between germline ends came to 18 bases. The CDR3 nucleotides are TGTGCCAGCAGCTCGGTGGGGGGTTACACGGATGAGCAGTTCTTC. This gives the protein CASSSVGGYTDEQFF.

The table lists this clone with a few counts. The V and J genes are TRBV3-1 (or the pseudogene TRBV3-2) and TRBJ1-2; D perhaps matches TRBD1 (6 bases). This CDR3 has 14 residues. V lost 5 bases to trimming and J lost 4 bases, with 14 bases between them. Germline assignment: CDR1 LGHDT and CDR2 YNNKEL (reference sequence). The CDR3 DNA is TGTGCCAGCAGCGGAAGGGACATACTCTATGGCTACACCTTC. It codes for CASSGRDILYGYTF.

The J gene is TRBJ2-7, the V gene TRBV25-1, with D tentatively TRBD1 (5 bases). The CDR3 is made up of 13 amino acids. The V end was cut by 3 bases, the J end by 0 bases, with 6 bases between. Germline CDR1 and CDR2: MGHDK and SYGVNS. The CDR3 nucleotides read TGTGCCAGCAGTGAGACAGTCTCCTACGAGCAGTACTTC. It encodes CASSETVSYEQYF.

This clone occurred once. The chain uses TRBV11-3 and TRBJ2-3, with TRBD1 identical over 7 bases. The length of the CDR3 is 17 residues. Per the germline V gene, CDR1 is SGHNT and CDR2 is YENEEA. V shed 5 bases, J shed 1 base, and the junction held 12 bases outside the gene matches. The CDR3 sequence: CASSPGQSLYRTDTQYF. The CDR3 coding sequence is TGTGCCAGCAGCCCGGGACAGAGTTTATACCGCACAGATACGCAGTATTTT.

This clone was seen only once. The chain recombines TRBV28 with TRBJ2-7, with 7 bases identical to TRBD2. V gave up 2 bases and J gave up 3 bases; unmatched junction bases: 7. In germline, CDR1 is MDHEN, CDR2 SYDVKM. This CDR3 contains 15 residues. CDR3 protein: CASSLRREQVYEQYF. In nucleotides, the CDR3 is TGTGCCAGCAGTTTAAGGCGGGAGCAGGTCTACGAGCAGTACTTC.

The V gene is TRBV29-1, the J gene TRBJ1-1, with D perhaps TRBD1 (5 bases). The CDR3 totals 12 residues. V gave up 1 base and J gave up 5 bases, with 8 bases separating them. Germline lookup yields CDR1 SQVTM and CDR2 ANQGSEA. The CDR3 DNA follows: TGCAGCGTTGAAGCAGGGATAACTGAAGCTTTCTTT. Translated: CSVEAGITEAFF.